These T cell receptor beta chains were read from a single sample in a study of identical twins. TCRdb re-analysed the 5' RACE reads in MiXCR, keeping a single row per CDR3 protein. The sample carries around 1.7 million distinct CDR3 sequences, around 29% recorded once. The sample consisted of cord blood. The receptors originated from a newborn girl in good health. Both conserved end residues are trimmed from each CDR3. A D gene is named only where the DNA matches it firmly. The size entry is marked missing in some rows and otherwise reads once, few, many or a size class.

TRBJ2-1 TRBD2 TRBV5-1 . ASSLGVASGPYNEQF
TRBJ2-3 . TRBV10-3 . AISEGGSADTQY
TRBJ2-3 . TRBV21-1 . ASSKLGRVDTQY
TRBJ2-1 TRBD2 TRBV4-1 few ASSQGLGLANNEQF
TRBJ1-6 . TRBV7-2 . ASRFSRDANSPLH
TRBJ2-1 TRBD2 TRBV27 many ASSLHPLGRTRSLNEQF
TRBJ1-5 TRBD1 TRBV5-1 . ASSHGQGSNQPQH
TRBJ2-3 TRBD2 TRBV20-1 . SAAISGVTDTQY
TRBJ2-3 . TRBV28 . ASKTTDPDTQY
TRBJ1-2 . TRBV28 few ASSFPGSLPPGYT
TRBJ2-2 TRBD1 TRBV6-5 . ASRSGGGNTGELF